This passage covers 20 T cell receptor beta chains from one sample sequenced in a study of blood T cell repertoires in COVID-19 (dated by TCRdb to 2018 to 2020). Library prep was done by the immunoSEQ multiplex PCR assay. TCRdb stores this immuneACCESS table with in-frame sequences only. Part of the clones is absent; in the studies checked, under half of the shortfall reflects unresolved V genes, and no reason is known for the rest. In all, the sample holds under 200,000 clones, and more than 80% of those were seen once. The ten most abundant clones make up approximately 0.5% of the sample. Sequenced sample: peripheral blood. The receptors stem from a man aged 45-65 years with acute or convalescent COVID-19.

CDR3 coding DNA: TGCGCCAGCAGCCAAGGGGACAGGGCGACAGATACGCAGTATTTT. This gives the protein CASSQGDRATDTQYF. The chain couples TRBV4-1 to TRBJ2-3, with 9 bases fitting TRBD1. This CDR3 is built from 15 residues. Germline CDR1 reads MGHRA; CDR2 reads YSYEKL. V shed 1 base, J shed 3 bases, and the junction held 2 bases outside the gene matches.

As DNA, the CDR3 is TGTGCCAGCAGTGAAATCATTTCCTACGAGCAGTACGTC. Its translation: CASSEIISYEQYV. The V and J genes are TRBV2 and TRBJ2-7; D unclear. Germline V gene data show CDR1 as SNHLY and CDR2 as FYNNEI. Between the trimmed V and J ends, which lost 2 bases and 1 base, there was a span of 6 bases. The CDR3 loop spans 13 amino acids.

The chain combines TRBV28 with TRBJ1-1; 7 nucleotides match TRBD1. The CDR3 has 14 residues. J was trimmed by 3 bases and V by 11 bases; bases with no gene match: 12. Germline lookup yields CDR1 MDHEN and CDR2 SYDVKM. This chain's CDR3 is CAAKTGRWDTEAFF. Written as DNA, the CDR3 is TGTGCCGCGAAGACAGGGCGATGGGACACTGAAGCTTTCTTT.

The rearrangement links TRBV7-9 to TRBJ2-7, with TRBD2 matching 9 bases. With 7 bases clipped from V and 6 bases from J, the junction kept 10 bases outside the gene matches. This CDR3 is 14 amino acids long. CDR1 is SEHNR and CDR2 is FQNEAQ in the germline V gene (reference sequence). CDR3 bases: TGTGCCAGCAACGTAGCGGGAGCTCTGGGCGAGCAGTACTTC. It translates to CASNVAGALGEQYF.

The genes are TRBV28 and TRBJ1-5, with 8 bases matching TRBD1. Trimming cost V 6 bases and J 6 bases; bases outside gene matches: 10. Per germline, CDR1 MDHEN and CDR2 SYDVKM. The CDR3 sequence is 15 residues long. CDR3 loop: CASRQDRVGSQPQHF. The CDR3 nucleotides are TGTGCCAGCAGACAGGACAGGGTCGGGAGTCAGCCCCAGCATTTT.

The chain couples TRBV5-1 to TRBJ1-4; tentative D call: TRBD1 (5 bases). The germline CDR1 and CDR2 sequences are SGHRS and YFSETQ. The CDR3 extends over 13 amino acids. V was trimmed by 3 bases and J by 7 bases, leaving 10 bases between them. The CDR3 region has the DNA TGCGCCAGCAGCTCAGACAGCGTTGAAAAACTGTTTTTT. Translated: CASSSDSVEKLFF.

The chain combines TRBV7-8 with TRBJ1-1; 7 nucleotides agree with TRBD1. V lost 6 bases and J lost 2; bases outside the gene matches: 9. CDR1 and CDR2 (germline): SGHVS, FQNEAQ. This CDR3 is 15 amino acids long. The CDR3 loop reads CASRDRTGQNTEAFF. CDR3 DNA: TGTGCCAGCAGGGACCGGACAGGCCAAAACACTGAAGCTTTCTTT.

The CDR3 bases are TGTGCCAGCAGCCAAGAGGTCCGGGAGCGGGAAAGCGGGCGGCGGGAGACCCAGTACTTC. This translates into CASSQEVRERESGRRETQYF. The rearrangement uses TRBV4-2 and TRBJ2-5; 7 bases match TRBD2. CDR1 is LGHNA and CDR2 is YNFKEQ in the germline V gene. This CDR3 is built from 20 residues. Trimming cost V 0 bases and J 5 bases; bases outside gene matches: 21.

This chain connects TRBV2 to TRBJ1-1, with unresolved D. V was trimmed by 6 bases and J by 4 bases, leaving 9 bases between them. In germline, CDR1 is SNHLY, CDR2 FYNNEI. The CDR3 is 12 amino acids. The CDR3 DNA follows: TGTGCCAGCAGGATCACTGGCACTGAAGCTTTCTTT. Its protein product is CASRITGTEAFF.

This clone has a single count. The rearrangement links TRBV28 to TRBJ1-1; TRBD1 matches at 9 bases. Losses at the gene ends were 3 bases for V and 6 bases for J; bases not matched to a gene: 8. The CDR3 is 15 amino acids. Germline V gene sequence: CDR1 MDHEN, CDR2 SYDVKM. The CDR3 DNA sequence: TGTGCCAGCAGTTTGGCCGGGACAGGGACCCCTGAAGCTTTCTTT. Protein: CASSLAGTGTPEAFF.

This clone was detected once. The V and J genes are TRBV7-8 and TRBJ1-6; no firm D call. Germline loops: CDR1 SGHVS, CDR2 FQNEAQ. This CDR3 region has 16 residues. V dropped 1 base and J dropped 3 bases, with 10 bases sitting between them. In DNA form, the CDR3 reads TGTGCCAGCAGCTTAGTTTCTCCGGGCTATAATTCACCCCTCCACTTT. Translating it yields CASSLVSPGYNSPLHF.

This chain connects TRBV6-5 to TRBJ1-4; no reliable D call. The CDR3 consists of 13 residues. The germline V and J ends were trimmed by 11 bases and 3 bases, with 13 bases remaining between them. Per the germline V gene, CDR1 is MNHEY and CDR2 is SVGAGI. The CDR3 coding sequence is TGTGCCGGCCGAGATACAGCTAATGAAAAACTGTTTTTT. This translates into CAGRDTANEKLFF.

In this sample, this clone turned up a few times. The rearrangement links TRBV5-4 to TRBJ1-6; tentative D call: TRBD1 (5 bases). V lost 4 bases to trimming and J lost 10 bases, with 9 bases between them. There are 12 residues in the CDR3. Germline V lookup: CDR1 SGHNT, CDR2 YYREEE (reference sequence). DNA of the CDR3: TGTGCCAGCAGCCAGGGCGACTCACCCCTCCACTTT. Amino acid sequence: CASSQGDSPLHF.

The chain employs TRBV5-1 and TRBJ2-5; the match to TRBD1 covers 10 bases. Trimming cost V 4 bases and J 5 bases; bases outside gene matches: 11. The CDR3 runs to 16 residues. Germline assignment: CDR1 SGHRS and CDR2 YFSETQ. CDR3 nucleotides: TGCGCCAGCAGCGACGGAACTGGACAGGGGGTGGAGACCCAGTACTTC. Translating it yields CASSDGTGQGVETQYF. The full variable domain, completed using reference TRBV5-1 and TRBJ2-5, is KAGVTQTPRYLIKTRGQQVTLSCSPISGHRSVSWYQQTPGQGLQFLFEYFSETQRNKGNFPGRFSGRQFSNSRSEMNVSTLELGDSALYLCASSDGTGQGVETQYFGPGTRLLVL.

The rearrangement joins TRBV13 to TRBJ1-6; 11 bases agree with TRBD1. The CDR3 runs 15 residues. V was clipped by 5 bases and J by 8 bases; unmatched bases: 5. Looked up from germline, CDR1 is PRHDT and CDR2 is FYEKMQ (reference sequence). CDR3 sequence reads: CASSPLDRGHSPLHF. The DNA for the CDR3 is TGTGCCAGCAGCCCCCTGGACAGGGGGCATTCACCCCTCCACTTT.

V is TRBV11-1 and J is TRBJ2-7; D not resolved. Trimming cost V 4 bases and J 3 bases, with 4 bases left between them. CDR1 is SGHAT, CDR2 FQDESV, per germline (reference sequence). The CDR3 covers 11 residues. The CDR3 loop is CASSSRYEQYF. CDR3 DNA sequence: TGTGCCAGCAGCTCCCGCTACGAGCAGTACTTC.

J is TRBJ2-3 and V is TRBV4-2, with 9 bases fitting TRBD2. CDR1 LGHNA and CDR2 YNFKEQ come from the germline V gene. Unmatched junction bases numbered 13, after V lost 4 bases and J lost 2 bases. There are 18 residues in the CDR3. CDR3 in amino acids: CASSLQTGAGGPTDTQYF. The CDR3 bases are TGTGCCAGCAGCCTCCAAACCGGAGCGGGGGGCCCCACAGATACGCAGTATTTT.

This clone is a singleton in its sample. The chain is built from TRBV19 and TRBJ1-5, with D unresolved. CDR3 length: 15 amino acids. Trimming took off 1 base at V and 0 bases at J, with 7 bases between the two ends. From germline, CDR1 is LNHDA and CDR2 SQIVND (reference sequence). Here the CDR3 reads CASSIATYSNQPQHF. DNA for the CDR3: TGTGCCAGTAGTATAGCAACTTATAGCAATCAGCCCCAGCATTTT.

The chain joins TRBV29-1 to TRBJ2-3; 7 bases align to TRBD1. This CDR3 has 15 residues. The V gene's germline CDR1 is SQVTM and CDR2 ANQGSEA. The V segment lost 3 bases and the J segment 1 base; nucleotides outside the gene matches: 7. CDR3 sequence reads: CSVDQTGARTDTQYF. CDR3 nucleotide sequence: TGCAGCGTTGACCAAACAGGGGCCCGCACAGATACGCAGTATTTT.

The genes are TRBV5-4 and TRBJ2-3; 12 bases line up with TRBD2. With 3 bases clipped from V and 6 bases from J, the junction kept 2 bases outside the gene matches. CDR3 size: 14 residues. Germline V gene sequence: CDR1 SGHNT, CDR2 YYREEE (reference sequence). In nucleotides, the CDR3 is TGTGCCAGCAGCTCGACTAGCGGGAGTGATACGCAGTATTTT. Amino acid sequence: CASSSTSGSDTQYF.